This paragraph covers one T cell receptor (beta chain) sequence. What it binds is not known. Assay: immunoSEQ multiplex PCR; the TCRdb copy retains only in-frame clones and omits some. The sample has approximately 120,000 clones; around 87% are singletons. From germline, CDR1 is SQVTM and CDR2 ANQGSEA. Trimming took off 6 bases at V and 0 bases at J, with 14 bases between the two ends. This CDR3 is 14 amino acids long. The data derive from a study of T cell responses to AZD1222 COVID-19 vaccine. Notes on the study in general: Spike-specific TCRs gained breadth and depth after people received two AZD1222 doses. Baseline antibody screening turned up just six or seven seropositive AZD1222 recipients. Samples come after the peak T cell response, not at day 14.

Second-dose groups at about 4 or about 12 weeks were pooled. Sequenced here: peripheral blood, sampled 28 days after the second AZD1222 dose. The receptor comes from an adult who received the AZD1222 COVID-19 vaccine. The gene calls are TRBV29-1 and TRBJ1-2; a weak D match, TRBD1 (6 bases). CDR3 residues: CSVTRDTSNYGYTF. CDR3 DNA sequence: TGCAGCGTGACACGGGACACCTCTAACTATGGCTACACCTTC.